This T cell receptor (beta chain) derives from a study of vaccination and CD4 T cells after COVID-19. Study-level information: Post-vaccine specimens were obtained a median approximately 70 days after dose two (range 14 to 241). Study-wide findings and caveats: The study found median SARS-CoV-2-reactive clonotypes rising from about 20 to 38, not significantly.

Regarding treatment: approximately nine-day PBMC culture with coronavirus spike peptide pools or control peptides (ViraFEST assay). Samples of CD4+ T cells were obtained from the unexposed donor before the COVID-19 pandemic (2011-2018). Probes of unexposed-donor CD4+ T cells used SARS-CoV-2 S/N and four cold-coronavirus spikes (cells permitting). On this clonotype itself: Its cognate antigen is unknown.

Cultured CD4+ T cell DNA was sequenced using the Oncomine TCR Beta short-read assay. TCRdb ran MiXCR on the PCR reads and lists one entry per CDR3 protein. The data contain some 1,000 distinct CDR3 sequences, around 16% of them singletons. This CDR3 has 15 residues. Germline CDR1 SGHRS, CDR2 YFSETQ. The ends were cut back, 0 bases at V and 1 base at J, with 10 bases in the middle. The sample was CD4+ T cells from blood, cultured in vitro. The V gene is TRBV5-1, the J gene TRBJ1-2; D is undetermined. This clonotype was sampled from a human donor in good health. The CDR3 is CASSLGWGRNYGYTF. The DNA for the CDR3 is TGCGCCAGCAGCTTGGGGTGGGGTCGTAACTATGGCTACACCTTC.